A selection of T cell receptor beta chains follows, all from one sample in a study of blood T cell repertoires in COVID-19. TCRdb keeps only in-frame clones here, not all; method: immunoSEQ multiplex PCR. Among around 370,000 clones, more than 75% were seen once, and the ten largest hold about 3.5%. Sequenced: peripheral blood. All receptors derive from a woman aged 18-30 years who had recovered from COVID-19. Both conserved end residues are part of each CDR3. A D gene is named only where the DNA matches it firmly. Where a row states a size, it is once, few, many or the class of an expanded clone; other rows omit it.

>TRBJ1-4|TRBV6-6|TRBD1|.
CASSYLVRQGNEKLFF
TGTGCCAGCAGTTATTTAGTCCGACAGGGTAATGAAAAACTGTTTTTT
>TRBJ2-5|TRBV7-2|.|.
CASSFLGAREETQYF
TGTGCCAGCAGCTTTTTGGGGGCGCGGGAAGAGACCCAGTACTTC
>TRBJ1-1|TRBV24-1|TRBD1|.
CATSEGQREAFF
TGTGCCACCAGTGAGGGACAGCGTGAAGCTTTCTTT
>TRBJ1-2|TRBV6-6|TRBD1|.
CASSPPGGSYGYTF
TGTGCCAGCAGCCCTCCAGGGGGCTCATATGGCTACACCTTC
>TRBJ1-2|TRBV11-2|.|.
CASSLGGGPVNYGYTF
TGTGCCAGCAGCTTAGGGGGGGGCCCTGTTAACTATGGCTACACCTTC
>TRBJ2-5|TRBV6-2/TRBV6-3|.|.
CASSYGPAEETQYF
TGTGCCAGCAGTTACGGTCCTGCGGAAGAGACCCAGTACTTC
>TRBJ1-5|TRBV15|.|.
CATNPQGGNQPQHF
TGTGCCACCAATCCACAGGGAGGCAATCAGCCCCAGCATTTT
>TRBJ1-3|TRBV30|.|once
CAWRQDNSGNTIYF
TGTGCCTGGCGACAGGACAACTCTGGAAACACCATATATTTT
>TRBJ1-1|TRBV29-1|TRBD1|once
CSALYTGGNTEAFF
TGCAGTGCACTTTACACAGGGGGTAACACTGAAGCTTTCTTT
>TRBJ1-1|TRBV7-9|TRBD1|.
CASSLEDRGTEAFF
TGTGCCAGCAGCTTAGAGGACAGGGGGACTGAAGCTTTCTTT
>TRBJ2-5|TRBV11-3|.|.
CASSLRYQETQYF
TGTGCCAGCAGCTTGAGGTACCAAGAGACCCAGTACTTC
>TRBJ2-2|TRBV12-5|.|.
CASARSTGELFF
TGTGCTAGTGCCAGATCCACCGGGGAGCTGTTTTTT
>TRBJ2-1|TRBV27|.|.
CASSPSQAYSYNEQFF
TGTGCCAGCAGTCCCTCCCAGGCCTACTCCTACAATGAGCAGTTCTTC
>TRBJ1-3|TRBV11-3|.|.
CASSLIAYSGNTIYF
TGTGCCAGCAGCTTAATTGCCTACTCTGGAAACACCATATATTTT
>TRBJ1-1|TRBV24-1|.|.
CATRGGNTEAFF
TGTGCCACCAGAGGGGGGAACACTGAAGCTTTCTTT
>TRBJ2-3|TRBV11-3|TRBD2|.
CASSLVLSGGTDTQYF
TGTGCCAGCAGCTTAGTCCTTAGCGGGGGCACAGATACGCAGTATTTT
>TRBJ1-2|TRBV9|.|.
CASSPRAKDGYTF
TGTGCCAGCAGCCCCAGGGCAAAGGATGGCTACACCTTC
>TRBJ2-5|TRBV5-5|.|.
CASSNGQLQETQYF
TGTGCCAGCAGCAATGGACAGCTCCAAGAGACCCAGTACTTC
>TRBJ1-2|TRBV5-4|TRBD1|.
CAKGQVGSGYTF
TGTGCCAAGGGACAGGTAGGGAGCGGCTACACCTTC
>TRBJ2-3|TRBV9|.|.
CASSVGTGLTDTQYF
TGTGCCAGCAGCGTAGGTACAGGGCTGACAGATACGCAGTATTTT
>TRBJ1-2|TRBV6-5|TRBD1|once
CASSYWTGGRARYTF
TGTGCCAGCAGTTATTGGACAGGGGGACGGGCACGGTACACCTTC
>TRBJ2-5|TRBV19|.|.
CASSIRSASAYQETQYF
TGTGCCAGTAGTATAAGGTCGGCGTCAGCGTACCAAGAGACCCAGTACTTC
>TRBJ1-1|TRBV11-3|.|.
CASRNTFMNTEAFF
TGTGCCAGCAGAAACACCTTTATGAACACTGAAGCTTTCTTT
>TRBJ2-1|TRBV24-1|TRBD2|.
CATSDSLARVDNEQFF
TGTGCCACCAGTGATTCACTAGCGAGAGTGGACAATGAGCAGTTCTTC
>TRBJ1-1|TRBV19|TRBD1|.
CASSHRGRVGGTEAFF
TGTGCCAGTAGTCACAGGGGGCGCGTTGGTGGCACTGAAGCTTTCTTT
>TRBJ1-2|TRBV12-5|.|.
CASGLVKYGGGYTF
TGTGCTAGTGGTTTGGTAAAGTACGGAGGGGGCTACACCTTC
>TRBJ1-1|TRBV25-1|.|.
CATCDMNTEAFF
TGTGCCACCTGTGACATGAACACTGAAGCTTTCTTT
>TRBJ2-3|TRBV2|.|.
CASSEWGGGADTQYF
TGTGCCAGCAGTGAATGGGGCGGGGGCGCAGATACGCAGTATTTT
>TRBJ1-3|TRBV28|.|.
CASSFRGSGNTIYF
TGTGCCAGCAGTTTTAGAGGGTCTGGAAACACCATATATTTT
>TRBJ1-2|TRBV25-1|.|.
CASSEYVARGRDGYTF
TGTGCCAGCAGTGAATATGTTGCGCGGGGACGGGATGGCTACACCTTC
>TRBJ1-3|TRBV24-1|.|.
CATSPLRAGNTIYF
TGTGCCACCAGCCCGCTCAGGGCTGGAAACACCATATATTTT
>TRBJ1-1|TRBV5-1|TRBD1|.
CASSLGQGFYTEAFF
TGCGCCAGCAGCTTAGGACAGGGCTTTTACACTGAAGCTTTCTTT
>TRBJ2-3|TRBV7-8|.|.
CASSLGVRGRREIRADTQYF
TGTGCCAGCAGCTTAGGGGTTCGGGGGAGGAGAGAGATACGTGCAGATACGCAGTATTTT
>TRBJ1-5|TRBV15|.|.
CATSRDPTGGSPYQPQHF
TGTGCCACCAGCAGAGATCCCACAGGAGGGTCCCCTTATCAGCCCCAGCATTTT
>TRBJ2-2|TRBV11-2|TRBD2|.
CASSLVPAGLTGELFF
TGTGCCAGCAGCTTAGTCCCAGCGGGGTTGACCGGGGAGCTGTTTTTT
>TRBJ1-1|TRBV6-5|.|.
CASSYRSGNTEAFF
TGTGCCAGCAGTTACCGGTCTGGGAACACTGAAGCTTTCTTT
>TRBJ1-1|TRBV6-1|.|.
CASSDTVTEAFF
TGTGCCAGCAGTGACACGGTCACTGAAGCTTTCTTT
>TRBJ1-3|TRBV19|.|.
CASSIGHRVSGNTIYF
TGTGCCAGTAGTATAGGTCACAGGGTTTCTGGAAACACCATATATTTT
>TRBJ1-1|TRBV5-1|.|.
CASSLAAGVYVEAFF
TGCGCCAGCAGCTTGGCTGCAGGGGTCTATGTTGAAGCTTTCTTT
>TRBJ1-6|TRBV2|.|.
CASSWTFANSPLHF
TGTGCCAGCAGCTGGACTTTCGCGAATTCACCCCTCCACTTT
>TRBJ2-5|TRBV7-6|TRBD2|.
CASRSKPGGVGETQYF
TGTGCCAGCAGATCCAAACCGGGAGGAGTGGGGGAGACCCAGTACTTC
>TRBJ2-3|TRBV19|TRBD2|many
CASSMVRGDTQYF
TGTGCCAGTAGTATGGTGCGGGGGGATACGCAGTATTTT
>TRBJ2-3|TRBV5-4|.|.
CASSQIFRGDTQYF
TGTGCCAGCAGCCAAATATTCCGGGGAGATACGCAGTATTTT
>TRBJ2-1|TRBV11-2|TRBD2|.
CASSLTSGRLHNNEQFF
TGTGCCAGCAGCCTGACTAGCGGGAGGCTCCATAACAATGAGCAGTTCTTC
>TRBJ2-5|TRBV7-2|.|.
CASSLGQTQYF
TGTGCCAGCAGCTTAGGGCAGACCCAGTACTTC
>TRBJ1-2|TRBV18|.|.
CASSPEGTGIISGYGYTF
TGTGCCAGCTCACCAGAGGGCACAGGGATAATTTCAGGTTATGGCTACACCTTC
>TRBJ1-1|TRBV30|.|.
CAWSPGVWGPEAFF
TGTGCCTGGAGTCCCGGAGTGTGGGGGCCTGAAGCTTTCTTT
>TRBJ2-1|TRBV5-1|TRBD2|once
CASSLGLARQFF
TGCGCCAGCAGCTTGGGACTAGCCCGGCAGTTCTTC
>TRBJ1-1|TRBV30|TRBD1|.
CAWRRQGAGNTEAFF
TGTGCCTGGAGGAGACAGGGAGCGGGGAACACTGAAGCTTTCTTT
>TRBJ1-2|TRBV5-4|TRBD1|.
CASSYRDRGAENYGYTF
TGTGCCAGCAGCTATCGGGACAGGGGAGCGGAAAACTATGGCTACACCTTC
>TRBJ1-3|TRBV4-3|.|.
CASSQPTSSGNTIYF
TGCGCCAGCAGCCAACCCACTAGCTCTGGAAACACCATATATTTT
>TRBJ2-2|TRBV13|.|.
CASSLEGALGTSRIPTGELFF
TGTGCCAGCAGCTTAGAAGGGGCGCTGGGAACTAGCAGGATTCCCACCGGGGAGCTGTTTTTT
>TRBJ2-4|TRBV4-3|.|.
CASSQDLIRGINIQYF
TGCGCCAGCAGCCAAGATCTTATTAGGGGTATAAACATTCAGTACTTC
>TRBJ2-1|TRBV6-5|.|once
CASSYSTGILGNEQFF
TGTGCCAGCAGTTATTCCACAGGGATATTGGGTAATGAGCAGTTCTTC